This T cell receptor beta chain was captured by sequencing in a study of cytomegalovirus exposure and HLA in healthy donors. Study-wide findings and caveats: The presence/absence work took it that sequencing depth was about the same across donors. Most TCR beta V segments were productive about 87% or about 30% of the time in an earlier analysis. Common viral pathogens were later found to be apparently linked to several of the most significant clusters. TCR beta chains numbering 150 to 200 were designated cytomegalovirus-associated.

Primers included in the PCR were 60 Vbeta and 13 Jbeta primers. Some clones are missing from TCRdb's copy, which holds only in-frame ones; the method was immunoSEQ multiplex PCR. The table records about 120,000 clones, around 70% of them present only once. As for this clone: Its target is unknown.

Sequencing was done on a sample of PBMCs. The receptor comes from a woman under 30 in good health and CMV-seronegative.

The CDR3 spells CASSPSSSVGEQFF. For the CDR3, the DNA is TGTGCCAGCAGCCCGTCCTCAAGCGTGGGTGAGCAGTTCTTC. The chain recombines TRBV9 with TRBJ2-1; D call uncertain. V was shortened by 4 bases and J by 9 bases, with 17 bases between the two germline ends. This CDR3 has 14 residues. The germline gives CDR1 SGDLS, CDR2 YYNGEE.